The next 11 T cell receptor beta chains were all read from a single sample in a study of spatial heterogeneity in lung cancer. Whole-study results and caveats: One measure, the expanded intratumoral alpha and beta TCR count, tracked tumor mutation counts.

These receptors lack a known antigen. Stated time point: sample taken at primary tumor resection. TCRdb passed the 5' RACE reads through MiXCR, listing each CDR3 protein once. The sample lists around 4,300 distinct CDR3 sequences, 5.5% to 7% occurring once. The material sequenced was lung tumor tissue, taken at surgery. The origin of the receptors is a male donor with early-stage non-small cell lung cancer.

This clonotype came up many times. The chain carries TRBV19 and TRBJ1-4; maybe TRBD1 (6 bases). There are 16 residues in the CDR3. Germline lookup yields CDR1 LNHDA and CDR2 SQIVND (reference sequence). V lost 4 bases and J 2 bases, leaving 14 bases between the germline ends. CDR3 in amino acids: CASSTPRGGTNEKLFF. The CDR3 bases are TGTGCCAGTAGTACCCCTCGCGGGGGCACTAATGAAAAACTGTTTTTT.

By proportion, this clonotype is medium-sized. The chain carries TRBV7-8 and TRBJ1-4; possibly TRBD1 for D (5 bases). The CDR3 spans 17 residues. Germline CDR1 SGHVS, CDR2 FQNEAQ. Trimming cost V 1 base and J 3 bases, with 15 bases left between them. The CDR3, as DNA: TGTGCCAGCAGCTTAGGCGCAGGGTATGAAGCTAATGAAAAACTGTTTTTT. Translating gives CASSLGAGYEANEKLFF.

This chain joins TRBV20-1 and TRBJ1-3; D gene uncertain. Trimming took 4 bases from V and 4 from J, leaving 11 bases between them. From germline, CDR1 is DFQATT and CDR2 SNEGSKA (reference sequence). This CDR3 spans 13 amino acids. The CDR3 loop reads CSAMWSYGNTIYF. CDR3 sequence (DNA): TGCAGTGCTATGTGGAGTTACGGAAACACCATATATTTT.

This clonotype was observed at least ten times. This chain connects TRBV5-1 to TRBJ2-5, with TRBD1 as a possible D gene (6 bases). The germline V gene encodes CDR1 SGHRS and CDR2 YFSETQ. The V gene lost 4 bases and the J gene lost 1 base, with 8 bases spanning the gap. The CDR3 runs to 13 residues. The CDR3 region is CASSVDSQETQYF. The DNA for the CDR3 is TGCGCCAGCAGCGTGGACAGCCAAGAGACCCAGTACTTC. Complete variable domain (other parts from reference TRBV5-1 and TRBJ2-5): KAGVTQTPRYLIKTRGQQVTLSCSPISGHRSVSWYQQTPGQGLQFLFEYFSETQRNKGNFPGRFSGRQFSNSRSEMNVSTLELGDSALYLCASSVDSQETQYFGPGTRLLVL.

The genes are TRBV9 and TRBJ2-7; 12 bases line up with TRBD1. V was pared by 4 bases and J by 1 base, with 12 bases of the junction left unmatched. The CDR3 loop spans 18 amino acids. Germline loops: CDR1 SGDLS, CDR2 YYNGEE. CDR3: CASSPLHGTGGWSYEQYF. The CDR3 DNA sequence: TGTGCCAGCAGCCCCCTCCATGGGACAGGGGGCTGGTCCTACGAGCAGTACTTC.

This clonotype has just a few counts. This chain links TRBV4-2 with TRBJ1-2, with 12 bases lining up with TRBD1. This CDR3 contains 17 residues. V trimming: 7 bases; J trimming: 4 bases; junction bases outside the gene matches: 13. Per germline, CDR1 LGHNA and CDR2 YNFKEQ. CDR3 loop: CASTLTGTGGGTYGYTF. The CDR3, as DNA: TGTGCCAGCACGTTAACCGGGACAGGGGGCGGAACCTATGGCTACACCTTC.

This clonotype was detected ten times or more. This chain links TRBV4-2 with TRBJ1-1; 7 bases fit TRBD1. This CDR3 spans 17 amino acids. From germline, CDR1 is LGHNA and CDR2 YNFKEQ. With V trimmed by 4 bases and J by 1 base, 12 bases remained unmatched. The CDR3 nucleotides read TGTGCCAGCAGCCCTTCCATAATTCCAGGGGGGAACACTGAAGCTTTCTTT. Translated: CASSPSIIPGGNTEAFF.

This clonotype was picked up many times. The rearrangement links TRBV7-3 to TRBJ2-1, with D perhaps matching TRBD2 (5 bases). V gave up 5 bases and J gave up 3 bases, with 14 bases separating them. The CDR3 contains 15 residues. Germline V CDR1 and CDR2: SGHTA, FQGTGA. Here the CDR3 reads CASSPGYSFYNEQFF. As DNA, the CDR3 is TGTGCCAGCAGCCCGGGATACAGCTTCTACAATGAGCAGTTCTTC.

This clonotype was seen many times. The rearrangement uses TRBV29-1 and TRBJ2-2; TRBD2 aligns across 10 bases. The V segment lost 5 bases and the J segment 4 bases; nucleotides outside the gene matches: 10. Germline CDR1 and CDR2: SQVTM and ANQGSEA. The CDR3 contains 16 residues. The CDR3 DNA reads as TGCAGCGTTCCCCAGCGGGAGGGCCCCAGCACCGGGGAGCTGTTTTTT. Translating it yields CSVPQREGPSTGELFF.

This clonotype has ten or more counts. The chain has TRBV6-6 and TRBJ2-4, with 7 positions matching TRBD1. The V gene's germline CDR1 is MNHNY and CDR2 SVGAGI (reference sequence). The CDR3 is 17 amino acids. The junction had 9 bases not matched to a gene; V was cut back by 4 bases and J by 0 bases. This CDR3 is CASSSPDRAIAKNIQYF. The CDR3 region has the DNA TGTGCCAGCAGTTCCCCAGACAGGGCAATAGCCAAAAACATTCAGTACTTC.

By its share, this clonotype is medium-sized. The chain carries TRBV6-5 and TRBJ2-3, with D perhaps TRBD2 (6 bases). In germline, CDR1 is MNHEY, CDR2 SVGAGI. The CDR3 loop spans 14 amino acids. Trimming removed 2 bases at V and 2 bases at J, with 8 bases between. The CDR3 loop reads CASSYRDSTDTQYF. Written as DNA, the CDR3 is TGTGCCAGCAGTTACCGGGACTCCACAGATACGCAGTATTTT.